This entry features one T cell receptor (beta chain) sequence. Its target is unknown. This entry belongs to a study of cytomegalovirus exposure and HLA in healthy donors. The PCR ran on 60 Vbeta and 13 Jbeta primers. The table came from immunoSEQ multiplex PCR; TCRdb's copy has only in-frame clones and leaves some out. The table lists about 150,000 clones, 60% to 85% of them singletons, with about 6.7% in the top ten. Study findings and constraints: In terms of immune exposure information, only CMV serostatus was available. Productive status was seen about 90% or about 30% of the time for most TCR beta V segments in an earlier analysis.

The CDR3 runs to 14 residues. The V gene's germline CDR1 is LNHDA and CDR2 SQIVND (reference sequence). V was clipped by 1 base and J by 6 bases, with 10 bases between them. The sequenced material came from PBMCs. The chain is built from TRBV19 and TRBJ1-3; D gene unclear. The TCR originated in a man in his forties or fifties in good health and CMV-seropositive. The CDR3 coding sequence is TGTGCCAGTAGTATAGGACTGTCGGAAAACACCATATATTTT. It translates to CASSIGLSENTIYF.